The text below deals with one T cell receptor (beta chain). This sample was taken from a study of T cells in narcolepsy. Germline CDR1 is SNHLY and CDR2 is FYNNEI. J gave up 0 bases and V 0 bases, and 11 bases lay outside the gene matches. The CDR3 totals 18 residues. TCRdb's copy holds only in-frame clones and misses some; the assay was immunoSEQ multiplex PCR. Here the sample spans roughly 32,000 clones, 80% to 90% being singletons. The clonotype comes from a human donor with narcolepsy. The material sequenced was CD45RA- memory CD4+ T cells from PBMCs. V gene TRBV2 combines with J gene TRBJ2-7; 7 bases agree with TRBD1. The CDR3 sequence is CASSEAFTTGFSSYEQYF. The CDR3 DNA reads TGTGCCAGCAGTGAAGCGTTTACGACAGGGTTCAGCTCCTACGAGCAGTACTTC.